This passage covers 10 T cell receptor beta chains from one sample sequenced in a study of T cells in women clearing cervical HPV infection (dated by TCRdb to about 2018). To prepare the library, the immunoSEQ multiplex PCR assay was applied. Sourced from immuneACCESS, this table was stored by TCRdb with only in-frame sequences that have V and J called. A share of the clones is absent; for the studies checked, an unresolved V gene accounts for under half, and the remainder has no known explanation. The sample has more than 20,000 clones on record. Around 5% of the sample rests with the top ten. Input material: blood buffy coat. Receptor source: a woman aged 18 to 75 with a cervical HPV16 infection that either progressed to CIN3+ or cleared (not recorded which).

Worth noting for this clone: The read ends 3 residues early relative to the CDR3; the germline J gene fills the gap. This chain uses TRBV6-2 or TRBV6-3 with TRBJ1-1; D gene ambiguous. The CDR3 spans 14 residues. V lost 2 bases and J 1 base, leaving 8 bases between the germline ends. The germline gives CDR1 MNHEY, CDR2 SVGEGT. CDR3: CASSYRVRNTEAFF. The CDR3 bases that were read are TGTGCCAGCAGTTACAGGGTGAGGAACACTGAA.

In regard to this clone: The observed sequence ends 3 residues before the CDR3 terminus, with the missing tail filled in from the germline J gene. The chain carries TRBV18 and TRBJ1-5; D is undetermined. Trimming removed 3 bases from V and 5 bases from J, with 8 bases in between. The CDR3 is 13 amino acids. The V gene's germline CDR1 is KGHSH and CDR2 LQKENI. The part of the CDR3 DNA that was read is TGTGCCAGCTCACCGGCGGTGGATCAGCCC. This gives the protein CASSPAVDQP. The full CDR3 protein reads CASSPAVDQPQHF. Complete variable domain (other parts from reference TRBV18 and TRBJ1-5): NAGVMQNPRHLVRRRGQEARLRCSPMKGHSHVYWYRQLPEEGLKFMVYLQKENIIDESGMPKERFSAEFPKEGPSILRIQQVVRGDSAAYFCASSPAVDQPQHFGDGTRLSIL.

This chain's CDR3 is CASRRDSYTDTQYF. CDR3 DNA, as far as it was read: TGCGCCAGCAGGCGGGACAGCTACACAGATACG. The chain joins TRBV5-1 to TRBJ2-3; possibly TRBD1 for D (7 bases). Read sequence stops 3 residues before the CDR3 end, and the germline J gene provides the missing end. Between the trimmed V and J ends, which lost 5 bases and 2 bases, there was a span of 12 bases. The germline V gene encodes CDR1 SGHRS and CDR2 YFSETQ. The length of the CDR3 is 14 residues.

Comments on this clone: From the germline J gene comes the end of the CDR3, since the read stops 3 residues before it. The chain has TRBV6-1 and TRBJ1-2; D is uncertain. CDR3 length: 15 amino acids. The ends were cut back, 4 bases at V and 3 bases at J, with 15 bases in the middle. Germline CDR1 reads MNHNS; CDR2 reads SASEGT. The sequenced part of the CDR3 DNA is TGTGCCAGCAGTGCGTCAAGGGCCCCCGACTATGGC. Protein sequence: CASSASRAPDYG. The complete CDR3 sequence is CASSASRAPDYGYTF.

In regard to this clone: The read gets to within 3 residues of the CDR3 end, and the germline J gene fills in the rest. The chain is built from TRBV7-3 and TRBJ1-2; the D is unclear. CDR1 is SGHTA and CDR2 is FQGTGA in the germline V gene. The CDR3 is made up of 18 amino acids. V was shortened by 5 bases and J by 4 bases, with 26 bases between the two germline ends. The CDR3 sequence: CASSPRRPQRFRGYGYTF. The DNA read from the CDR3 is TGTGCCAGCAGCCCTAGACGCCCCCAGCGTTTTCGCGGCTATGGC.

Comments on this clone: From the germline J gene comes the end of the CDR3, since the read stops 3 residues before it. The V call is TRBV2, the J call TRBJ2-7; weak D call: TRBD1 (5 bases). Trimming removed 8 bases at V and 2 bases at J, with 10 bases between. CDR1 is SNHLY and CDR2 is FYNNEI in the germline V gene. CDR3 length equals 12 residues. CDR3 DNA, as far as it was read: TGTGCCAGCGGCAGGGAAGCCTACGAG. The encoded protein is CASGREAYE. The entire CDR3 sequence reads CASGREAYEQYF.

Turning to this clone: The read ends 3 residues early relative to the CDR3; the germline J gene fills the gap. The J gene is TRBJ1-2, the V gene TRBV29-1; D ambiguous. This CDR3 spans 12 amino acids. The germline gives CDR1 SQVTM, CDR2 ANQGSEA. The ends were cut back, 4 bases at V and 6 bases at J, with 12 bases in the middle. The CDR3 protein is CSVVGDVNGYTF. CDR3 DNA, as far as it was read: TGCAGCGTTGTCGGGGATGTGAATGGC.

The covered CDR3 bases are TGCAGTGCTAGAGCTGGGGCCAACGTG. This gives the protein CSARAGANV. In full, the CDR3 reads CSARAGANVLFF. This sequence joins TRBV20-1 and TRBJ2-2, with D perhaps matching TRBD1 (5 bases). The read halts 3 residues ahead of the CDR3 end, with the missing end drawn from the germline J gene. Germline CDR1 and CDR2: DFQATT and SNEGSKA (reference sequence). This CDR3 is built from 12 residues.

As regards this clone: The read comes to an end 3 residues before the CDR3 does, leaving the germline J gene to fill in the end. The chain carries TRBV20-1 and TRBJ1-5; 7 bases agree with TRBD1. Germline V gives CDR1 DFQATT, CDR2 SNEGSKA (reference sequence). V gave up 6 bases and J gave up 4 bases; unmatched junction bases: 9. This CDR3 contains 14 residues. CDR3 sequence reads: CSAANRDRNQPQHF. CDR3 DNA, as far as it was read: TGCAGTGCCGCGAACCGGGACAGAAATCAGCCC.

Worth noting for this clone: The CDR3 end falls 3 residues outside the read, so it is completed with the germline J gene. The gene calls are TRBV5-1 and TRBJ2-3, with a weak D call TRBD2 (6 bases). CDR1 SGHRS and CDR2 YFSETQ come from the germline V gene. V lost 3 bases and J lost 1, with 9 bases in between. The CDR3 has 14 residues. This chain's CDR3 is CASSSASGTDTQYF. The sequenced part of the CDR3 DNA is TGCGCCAGCAGCTCGGCTAGCGGCACAGATACG.